There are many counts of the clone carrying this TCR beta chain. These data belong to a study of early T cells in non-severe SARS-CoV-2 infection. Study background: From unsorted whole blood, bulk RNA was sequenced, and the chains remained unpaired.

As part of library construction, unique molecular identifiers were attached to individual cDNA molecules. From the 5' RACE reads, TCRdb called clonotypes with MiXCR, one entry per CDR3 protein. Of approximately 33,000 distinct CDR3 sequences in the sample, roughly 5.3% were seen once. CDR1 SGHKS and CDR2 YYEKEE come from the germline V gene (reference sequence). V lost 3 bases and J lost 9, with 11 bases in between. CDR3 length: 12 residues. This sequence was found in an adult who was a healthcare worker with PCR-confirmed SARS-CoV-2 infection or an uninfected control (not recorded which). The chain links TRBV5-5 to TRBJ2-3; D is ambiguous. Sequenced input: whole blood. The CDR3 loop reads CASSSVQITQYF. CDR3 coding DNA: TGTGCCAGCAGCTCAGTTCAGATAACGCAGTATTTT.